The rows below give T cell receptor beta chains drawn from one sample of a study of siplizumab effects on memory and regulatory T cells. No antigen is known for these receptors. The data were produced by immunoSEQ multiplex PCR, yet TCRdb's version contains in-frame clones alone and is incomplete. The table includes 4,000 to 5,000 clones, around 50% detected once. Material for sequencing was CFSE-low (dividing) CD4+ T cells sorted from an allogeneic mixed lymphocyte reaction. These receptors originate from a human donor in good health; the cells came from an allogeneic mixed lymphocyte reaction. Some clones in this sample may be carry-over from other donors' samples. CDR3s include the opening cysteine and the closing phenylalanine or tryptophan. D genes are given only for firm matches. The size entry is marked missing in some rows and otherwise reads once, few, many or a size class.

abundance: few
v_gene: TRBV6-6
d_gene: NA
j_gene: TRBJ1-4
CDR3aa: CASSSRPAFEKLFF
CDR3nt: TGTGCCAGCAGTTCCCGGCCGGCCTTCGAAAAACTGTTTTTT

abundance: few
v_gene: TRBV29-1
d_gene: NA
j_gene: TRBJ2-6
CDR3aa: CSVLIFSGANVLTF
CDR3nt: TGCAGCGTCCTGATTTTTTCTGGGGCCAACGTCCTGACTTTC

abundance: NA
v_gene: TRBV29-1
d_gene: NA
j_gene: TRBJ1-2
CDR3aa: CSVRTVRKDYTF
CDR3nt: TGCAGCGTCCGGACAGTAAGAAAGGACTACACCTTC

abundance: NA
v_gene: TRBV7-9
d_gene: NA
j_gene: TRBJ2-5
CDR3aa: CASSLISWGQETQYF
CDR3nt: TGTGCCAGCAGCTTAATTAGCTGGGGGCAGGAGACCCAGTACTTC

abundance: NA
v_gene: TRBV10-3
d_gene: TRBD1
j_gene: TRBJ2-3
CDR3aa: CAISDRDRGTDTQYF
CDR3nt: TGTGCCATCAGTGACCGGGACAGGGGCACAGATACGCAGTATTTT

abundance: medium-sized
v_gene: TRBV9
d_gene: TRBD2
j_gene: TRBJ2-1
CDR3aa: CASSETGTRHNEQFF
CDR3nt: TGTGCCAGCAGTGAGACCGGGACTAGACACAATGAGCAGTTCTTC

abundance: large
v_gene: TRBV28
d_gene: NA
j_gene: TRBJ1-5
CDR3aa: CASSLFPQPQHF
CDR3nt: TGTGCCAGCAGTTTATTTCCCCAGCCCCAGCATTTT

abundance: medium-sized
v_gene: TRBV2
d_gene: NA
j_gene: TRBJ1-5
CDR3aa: CASNRGNQPQHF
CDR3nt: TGTGCCAGCAATAGGGGCAATCAGCCCCAGCATTTT

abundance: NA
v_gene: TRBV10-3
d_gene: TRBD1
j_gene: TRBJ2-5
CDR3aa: CAISESTGRIETQYF
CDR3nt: TGTGCCATCAGTGAGTCGACAGGGCGTATAGAGACCCAGTACTTC

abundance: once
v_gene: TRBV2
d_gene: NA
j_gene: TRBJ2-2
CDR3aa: CASNRVAGNTGELFF
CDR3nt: TGTGCCAGCAATCGGGTCGCGGGGAACACCGGGGAGCTGTTTTTT